The 7 T cell receptor beta chains below were found in one sample sequenced in a study of shared clonotypes between healthy human individuals. Clones were read by immunoSEQ multiplex PCR, and TCRdb kept only the in-frame ones, dropping some. The sample lists more than 2 million clones; approximately 94% were seen once. Naive CD8 cells lacked CD45RO and underwent positive selection for CCR7, leaving out terminally differentiated effector memory CD45RA+ cells. What was sequenced was naive CD8+ T cells sorted from blood. Receptor source: a young man in good health.

CDR3 sequence: CASSLALAVGYTF. In DNA form, the CDR3 reads TGTGCCAGCAGCTTGGCCTTGGCAGTTGGCTACACCTTC. V gene TRBV5-5 combines with J gene TRBJ1-2; D is unclear. V gave up 0 bases and J gave up 7 bases, with 10 bases separating them. Germline V CDR1 and CDR2: SGHKS, YYEKEE (reference sequence). The length of the CDR3 is 13 residues.

The J gene is TRBJ2-7, the V gene TRBV5-1; weak D call: TRBD1 (5 bases). The CDR3 runs 14 residues. Germline assignment: CDR1 SGHRS and CDR2 YFSETQ. The germline V and J ends were trimmed by 1 base and 3 bases, with 11 bases remaining between them. The CDR3 loop reads CASSLPDRHYEQYF. CDR3 sequence (DNA): TGCGCCAGCAGCTTGCCCGACAGACACTACGAGCAGTACTTC.

The chain is built from TRBV27 and TRBJ2-1; D is unclear. This CDR3 is 11 amino acids long. Germline lookup yields CDR1 MNHEY and CDR2 SMNVEV (reference sequence). Between the trimmed V and J ends, which lost 10 bases and 5 bases, there was a span of 9 bases. The CDR3 region is CATSVHNEQFF. In DNA, the CDR3 is TGTGCCACCAGCGTACACAATGAGCAGTTCTTC.

V is TRBV2 and J is TRBJ2-6; D gene unclear. CDR1 and CDR2 (germline): SNHLY, FYNNEI. The CDR3 totals 18 residues. Trimming removed 6 bases from V and 0 bases from J, with 18 bases in between. The DNA of the CDR3 is TGTGCCAGCAGCGACTTGGCAGGAGACCGCTCTGGGGCCAACGTCCTGACTTTC. Translated: CASSDLAGDRSGANVLTF.

The chain carries TRBV25-1 and TRBJ1-1; D not resolved. CDR3 size: 13 residues. V lost 1 base to trimming and J lost 5 bases, with 8 bases between them. The germline gives CDR1 MGHDK, CDR2 SYGVNS. The CDR3 coding sequence is TGTGCCAGCAGTGAATTCCTGGGGACTGAAGCTTTCTTT. It encodes CASSEFLGTEAFF.

The chain employs TRBV9 and TRBJ2-1, with D perhaps TRBD1 or TRBD2 (5 bases each). This CDR3 contains 14 residues. V lost 4 bases and J 4 bases, leaving 12 bases between the germline ends. The germline CDR1 and CDR2 sequences are SGDLS and YYNGEE. This CDR3 reads CASSLEGSYNEQFF. The CDR3 DNA sequence: TGTGCCAGCAGCCTAGAGGGGAGTTACAATGAGCAGTTCTTC.

J is TRBJ2-7 and V is TRBV2; D unclear. V gave up 6 bases and J gave up 5 bases, with 11 bases separating them. Per the germline V gene, CDR1 is SNHLY and CDR2 is FYNNEI. The CDR3 runs to 12 residues. The CDR3, as DNA: TGTGCCAGCAGAGAACTGGACGACGAGCAGTACTTC. Amino acids: CASRELDDEQYF.